Detailed here is one T cell receptor (beta chain). Its antigen remains unidentified. This entry comes from a study of identical twins. Findings and caveats of the study: Fewer insertions were carried by abundant cord blood beta clonotypes, but none was seen in memory repertoires. The authors drew conclusions from cross-sectional statistical analysis rather than following the same donors.

Template switching supplied a universal primer site; unique molecular identifiers were carried on the cDNA. TCRdb called the 5' RACE reads again in MiXCR, with one record for every CDR3 protein. Altogether 460,000 or so distinct CDR3 sequences are present, 13% to 15% being singletons, with the ten largest covering around 0.48%. The germline gives CDR1 SEHNR, CDR2 FQNEAQ (reference sequence). The CDR3 consists of 17 residues. With V trimmed by 2 bases and J by 4 bases, 13 bases remained unmatched. The same data also went into a second study, on yellow fever vaccine responses in identical twins. According to that study: It has been reported that, in twins, the vaccine T cell response seemed partly convergent and partly personalized.

The specimen sequenced was CD4+ T cells sorted from blood. This clonotype originated in a woman between 18 and 29 years old in good health. The chain has TRBV7-9 and TRBJ1-2; the match to TRBD1 covers 7 bases. DNA of the CDR3: TGTGCCAGCAGCTTAACGGCGGGAACAGGGGAGAGCTATGGCTACACCTTC. As protein: CASSLTAGTGESYGYTF.